These 31 T cell receptor beta chains originate from one sample sequenced in a study of shared clonotypes between healthy human individuals. Here immunoSEQ multiplex PCR was the method, and the copy in TCRdb shows in-frame clones only, minus some. The sample has nearly 750,000 clones, around 77% seen once; the top ten hold approximately 1.8%. Sequences were obtained from memory CD4+ T cells sorted from blood. Subset indicated: CD45RA-negative fraction. These receptors were collected from a woman in her twenties or thirties in good health.

The sample holds a few counts of this clone. The chain combines TRBV6-5 with TRBJ1-1, with D possibly TRBD1 on 5 matching bases. The CDR3 sequence is 13 residues long. CDR1 is MNHEY and CDR2 is SVGAGI in the germline V gene. With 6 bases removed from V and 7 bases from J, the gap between germline ends came to 15 bases. The CDR3 DNA is TGTGCCAGCAGATCCGGGACGGAAAGTGAAGCTTTCTTT. Its protein product is CASRSGTESEAFF.

This clone has a handful of counts. This chain connects TRBV5-5 to TRBJ2-6; D not certain. Trimming left V 0 bases short and J 0 bases short, with 4 bases between. This CDR3 comprises 15 residues. Per the germline V gene, CDR1 is SGHKS and CDR2 is YYEKEE (reference sequence). CDR3 sequence (DNA): TGTGCCAGCAGCTTGGACGTCTCTGGGGCCAACGTCCTGACTTTC. This gives the protein CASSLDVSGANVLTF.

The chain employs TRBV7-2 and TRBJ1-4; D gene ambiguous. V lost 5 bases, J lost 8 bases, and 18 bases lay in between. The length of the CDR3 is 15 residues. The germline CDR1 and CDR2 sequences are SGHTA and FQGNSA. The DNA for the CDR3 is TGTGCCAGCAGCACATACACCGACCCCTACGAAAAACTGTTTTTT. It specifies CASSTYTDPYEKLFF.

The rearrangement links TRBV29-1 to TRBJ2-1, with D possibly matching TRBD1 (5 bases). V was shortened by 5 bases and J by 5 bases, with 7 bases between the two germline ends. The CDR3 consists of 11 residues. Germline V gene lookup returns CDR1 SQVTM and CDR2 ANQGSEA. The CDR3 protein is CSVRQHNEQFF. The CDR3 region has the DNA TGCAGCGTTCGACAGCACAATGAGCAGTTCTTC.

The chain links TRBV7-8 to TRBJ2-7; 7 bases are shared with TRBD1. The V gene's germline CDR1 is SGHVS and CDR2 FQNEAQ. The CDR3 consists of 15 residues. V lost 1 base and J lost 0; bases outside the gene matches: 3. The chain's CDR3 is CASSLGTGSSYEQYF. In nucleotides, the CDR3 is TGTGCCAGCAGCTTAGGGACAGGCAGCTCCTACGAGCAGTACTTC.

This rearrangement joins TRBV28 to TRBJ1-6, with 11 bases aligning to TRBD1. The CDR3 is 14 residues long. J lost 10 bases, V lost 5 bases, and 4 bases had no gene match. The germline CDR1 and CDR2 sequences are MDHEN and SYDVKM. In DNA form, the CDR3 reads TGTGCCAGCAGTGGGACAGGGGGTCGCTCACCCCTCCACTTT. It specifies CASSGTGGRSPLHF.

A word on this clone: A far larger clone differs by one base, so this is likely a read error. This CDR3 is also generated by other DNA sequences in the sample. This rearrangement joins TRBV4-1 to TRBJ1-5, with unresolved D. The germline V gene has CDR1 MGHRA and CDR2 YSYEKL. Deletions cut 0 bases from V and 4 bases from J, with 7 bases between. The CDR3 sequence is 14 residues long. The CDR3 loop reads CASSQDPGNQPQHF. CDR3 nucleotides: TGCGCCAGCAGCCAAGATCCGGGGAATCAGCCCCAGCATTTT.

The V gene is TRBV10-1, the J gene TRBJ2-5; TRBD2 might be the D (6 bases). V dropped 0 bases and J dropped 1 base, with 6 bases sitting between them. From germline, CDR1 is WNHNN and CDR2 SYGVQD (reference sequence). The CDR3 spans 14 residues. Here the CDR3 reads CASSESGGQETQYF. The CDR3 nucleotides read TGCGCCAGCAGTGAGTCGGGGGGCCAAGAGACCCAGTACTTC.

In nucleotides, the CDR3 is TGCGCCAGCAGCTTGGGGCCGGGACAGGCCCAGGAGACCCAGTACTTC. This gives the protein CASSLGPGQAQETQYF. J is TRBJ2-5 and V is TRBV5-1, with 8 bases lining up with TRBD1. The CDR3 loop spans 16 amino acids. The junction had 9 bases not matched to a gene; V was cut back by 0 bases and J by 5 bases. The germline V gene encodes CDR1 SGHRS and CDR2 YFSETQ.

On this clone: This may stem from a read error, because a much larger clone lies one nucleotide away. Different DNA sequences within this sample yield the same CDR3. The chain has TRBV5-1 and TRBJ1-2; no firm D call. Trimming shortened V by 0 bases and J by 0 bases, and 3 bases separated the two germline ends. Germline V gene sequence: CDR1 SGHRS, CDR2 YFSETQ. This CDR3 region has 13 residues. CDR3 amino acids: CASSLGPNYGYTF. DNA for the CDR3: TGCGCCAGCAGCTTGGGCCCTAACTATGGCTACACCTTC. The full variable domain, completed using reference TRBV5-1 and TRBJ1-2, is KAGVTQTPRYLIKTRGQQVTLSCSPISGHRSVSWYQQTPGQGLQFLFEYFSETQRNKGNFPGRFSGRQFSNSRSEMNVSTLELGDSALYLCASSLGPNYGYTFGSGTRLTVV.

This clone was recorded only once. The chain couples TRBV5-4 to TRBJ2-3; possible D gene TRBD2, 6 bases. This CDR3 contains 16 residues. Germline V gene sequence: CDR1 SGHNT, CDR2 YYREEE (reference sequence). V dropped 4 bases and J dropped 5 bases, with 20 bases sitting between them. The CDR3 loop reads CASSRQWAGMGDTQYF. The CDR3 region has the DNA TGTGCCAGCAGCCGCCAGTGGGCGGGAATGGGAGATACGCAGTATTTT.

The chain carries TRBV9 and TRBJ2-3; D is unresolved. Per the germline V gene, CDR1 is SGDLS and CDR2 is YYNGEE. V was cut by 5 bases and J by 2 bases, with 6 bases left in between. The CDR3 runs 12 residues. The CDR3 coding sequence is TGTGCCAGCAGAGCCATCACAGATACGCAGTATTTT. Encoded protein: CASRAITDTQYF.

The chain combines TRBV14 with TRBJ1-2, with D possibly matching TRBD1 (5 bases). The CDR3 is made up of 16 amino acids. From germline, CDR1 is SGHDN and CDR2 FVKESK. The V end lost 3 bases, the J end lost 5 bases, and 19 bases lay between the germline ends. CDR3 amino acids: CASSQGQGWVPYGYTF. The CDR3 DNA is TGTGCCAGCAGCCAGGGGCAGGGATGGGTTCCTTATGGCTACACCTTC.

This chain links TRBV28 with TRBJ2-7; tentatively, D is TRBD2 (5 bases). The germline V and J ends were trimmed by 4 bases and 1 base, with 17 bases remaining between them. The CDR3 covers 16 residues. CDR1 MDHEN and CDR2 SYDVKM come from the germline V gene. DNA of the CDR3: TGTGCCAGCAGTTCCCCCGGGGAGCGTCAGTCCTACGAGCAGTACTTC. This encodes CASSSPGERQSYEQYF.

The J gene is TRBJ2-7, the V gene TRBV11-2; D perhaps matches TRBD2 (5 bases). The CDR3 is 14 residues long. Trimming pared 6 bases from V and 2 bases from J, leaving 14 bases between. Germline V gene data show CDR1 as SGHAT and CDR2 as FQNNGV. This chain's CDR3 is CASRKGVPPYEQYF. CDR3 sequence (DNA): TGTGCCAGCAGGAAGGGAGTCCCCCCCTACGAGCAGTACTTC.

The CDR3, as DNA: TGCGCCAGCAGCTTGGGGGCAGCAGTTGGGTACAATGAGCAGTTCTTC. It specifies CASSLGAAVGYNEQFF. This rearrangement joins TRBV5-1 to TRBJ2-1; D gene ambiguous. The V gene lost 0 bases and the J gene lost 4 bases, with 14 bases spanning the gap. The length of the CDR3 is 16 residues. Germline V gene sequence: CDR1 SGHRS, CDR2 YFSETQ.

V and J are TRBV30 and TRBJ1-2; D unresolved. Trimming removed 0 bases from V and 2 bases from J, with 7 bases in between. The CDR3 consists of 13 residues. Germline V lookup: CDR1 GTSNPN, CDR2 SVGIG (reference sequence). This chain's CDR3 is CAWSVPANYGYTF. The CDR3, as DNA: TGTGCCTGGAGTGTACCAGCGAACTATGGCTACACCTTC.

This rearrangement joins TRBV19 to TRBJ2-1; 12 nucleotides line up with TRBD2. Unmatched junction bases numbered 4, after V lost 6 bases and J lost 7 bases. The CDR3 extends over 14 amino acids. Germline CDR1 LNHDA, CDR2 SQIVND (reference sequence). This chain's CDR3 is CASSPTSGRNEQFF. CDR3 nucleotide sequence: TGTGCCAGTAGCCCGACTAGCGGGAGAAATGAGCAGTTCTTC. The full variable domain, its missing parts supplied by reference TRBV19 and TRBJ2-1, is DGGITQSPKYLFRKEGQNVTLSCEQNLNHDAMYWYRQDPGQGLRLIYYSQIVNDFQKGDIAEGYSVSREKKESFPLTVTSAQKNPTAFYLCASSPTSGRNEQFFGPGTRLTVL.

V and J are TRBV28 and TRBJ1-5; D gene unclear. Per the germline V gene, CDR1 is MDHEN and CDR2 is SYDVKM. The CDR3 extends over 15 amino acids. V gave up 5 bases and J gave up 1 base, with 12 bases separating them. CDR3 in amino acids: CASSKIPGSNQPQHF. The CDR3 nucleotides are TGTGCCAGCAGTAAGATTCCGGGCAGCAATCAGCCCCAGCATTTT.

This chain connects TRBV5-6 to TRBJ2-5, with a weak D call TRBD2 (6 bases). Trimming pared 0 bases from V and 2 bases from J, leaving 17 bases between. This CDR3 comprises 17 residues. Germline-derived CDR1 and CDR2 are SGHDT and YYEEEE. The CDR3 sequence: CASSLGGLAVSQETQYF. As DNA, the CDR3 is TGTGCCAGCAGCTTGGGTGGTTTAGCGGTGTCTCAAGAGACCCAGTACTTC.

This clone has just one count. CDR3 nucleotide sequence: TGTGCCAGCAGTGAAGTAGCAGAATATGGCTACACCTTC. It yields the protein CASSEVAEYGYTF. This chain joins TRBV6-1 and TRBJ1-2; D is undetermined. With 1 base removed from V and 5 bases from J, the gap between germline ends came to 8 bases. Germline CDR1 is MNHNS and CDR2 is SASEGT. This CDR3 contains 13 residues.

The rearrangement links TRBV6-6 to TRBJ2-7; no firm D call. The CDR3 runs to 15 residues. Germline V lookup: CDR1 MNHNY, CDR2 SVGAGI (reference sequence). With 0 bases removed from V and 3 bases from J, the gap between germline ends came to 12 bases. CDR3 sequence: CASSYSTRPFYEQYF. The CDR3 DNA reads as TGTGCCAGCAGTTACTCGACCCGCCCGTTCTACGAGCAGTACTTC.

This clone was seen a few times. The chain is built from TRBV19 and TRBJ2-7, with D uncertain. V lost 7 bases to trimming and J lost 2 bases, with 15 bases between them. The CDR3 contains 14 residues. The V gene's germline CDR1 is LNHDA and CDR2 SQIVND (reference sequence). The CDR3 loop is CASTPTAATYEQYF. Here the CDR3 DNA reads TGTGCCAGTACCCCGACGGCGGCGACCTACGAGCAGTACTTC.

This sequence joins TRBV5-1 and TRBJ1-2; D remains ambiguous. V was trimmed by 1 base and J by 2 bases, leaving 6 bases between them. The CDR3 runs to 13 residues. Germline lookup yields CDR1 SGHRS and CDR2 YFSETQ. Written as DNA, the CDR3 is TGCGCCAGCAGCTTGACATTGAACTATGGCTACACCTTC. This gives the protein CASSLTLNYGYTF.

V is TRBV2 and J is TRBJ2-7; possibly TRBD2 for D (5 bases). This CDR3 spans 14 amino acids. Deletions cut 2 bases from V and 6 bases from J, with 14 bases between. Germline V lookup: CDR1 SNHLY, CDR2 FYNNEI. The DNA of the CDR3 is TGTGCCAGCAGTGAATCGGGGAAAGTCAGCGAGCAGTACTTC. The encoded protein is CASSESGKVSEQYF.

The V and J genes are TRBV4-1 and TRBJ2-3; 8 positions match TRBD1. Germline assignment: CDR1 MGHRA and CDR2 YSYEKL. V shed 1 base, J shed 0 bases, and the junction held 6 bases outside the gene matches. This CDR3 spans 17 amino acids. The CDR3 coding sequence is TGCGCCAGCAGCCAAGCGCTGCAGGGGGCTAGCACAGATACGCAGTATTTT. Translated, it gives CASSQALQGASTDTQYF.

The chain combines TRBV27 with TRBJ2-1; no clear D gene. CDR1 is MNHEY, CDR2 SMNVEV, per germline (reference sequence). V lost 6 bases and J 10 bases, leaving 13 bases between the germline ends. CDR3 length: 12 residues. DNA for the CDR3: TGTGCCAGCAGCAACCTCGAAGGCGAGCAGTTCTTC. This codes for CASSNLEGEQFF.

This chain connects TRBV19 to TRBJ1-5, with D possibly matching TRBD1 (5 bases). The V gene lost 10 bases and the J gene lost 0 bases, with 16 bases spanning the gap. Looked up from germline, CDR1 is LNHDA and CDR2 is SQIVND (reference sequence). This CDR3 is built from 15 residues. The CDR3 DNA is TGTGCCACCCAAGACAGACCTTATAGCAATCAGCCCCAGCATTTT. It translates to CATQDRPYSNQPQHF.

The chain carries TRBV5-1 and TRBJ1-1, with 7 bases lining up with TRBD1. Germline V gives CDR1 SGHRS, CDR2 YFSETQ. The CDR3 runs to 15 residues. The ends lost 5 bases at V and 2 bases at J; junction bases unmatched: 9. This chain's CDR3 is CASRVLRQGNTEAFF. CDR3 nucleotide sequence: TGCGCCAGCAGGGTACTAAGACAGGGAAACACTGAAGCTTTCTTT.

V and J are TRBV7-9 and TRBJ1-4, with 9 bases fitting TRBD1. V was pared by 7 bases and J by 8 bases, with 8 bases of the junction left unmatched. CDR1 is SEHNR and CDR2 is FQNEAQ in the germline V gene (reference sequence). The CDR3 has 14 amino acids. The CDR3 sequence: CASTPGTGREKLFF. For the CDR3, the DNA is TGTGCCAGCACCCCCGGGACAGGGAGGGAAAAACTGTTTTTT.

With regard to this clone: This clone may be a read error of a much larger clone one base away. The rearrangement uses TRBV5-1 and TRBJ1-1, with 7 bases matching TRBD1. With V trimmed by 5 bases and J by 0 bases, 1 base remained unmatched. This CDR3 comprises 13 residues. Germline loops: CDR1 SGHRS, CDR2 YFSETQ. CDR3 amino acids: CASRGQLNTEAFF. The CDR3 DNA reads as TGCGCCAGCAGGGGACAGTTGAACACTGAAGCTTTCTTT.